These 32 T cell receptor beta chains were sequenced from one sample in a study of shared clonotypes between healthy human individuals (dated by TCRdb to 2020 to 2021). The library relied on the immunoSEQ multiplex PCR assay. Imported from immuneACCESS, the table was reduced by TCRdb to in-frame sequences with V and J called. These copies leave out some clones; in studies compared against another copy, an unresolved V gene accounts for under half, and the cause of the remainder is not known. The sample data list around 2,000,000 clones, and about 92% of these were observed just once. Under 2% of the sample is taken by the ten largest. CD8 naive samples consisted of CD45RO-negative cells that were positively selected for CCR7, yielding a CD45RA+CCR7+ population without TemRA cells. Sample: naive CD8+ T cells from PBMCs. Sample cell subset or site, as interpreted from the label and publication: CD45RA+CCR7+. These receptors all stem from a man aged 18 to 35 in good health. Some clones in this sample may be carry-over from other donors' samples.

The chain combines TRBV6-5 with TRBJ2-1; perhaps D is TRBD1 or TRBD2 (5 bases each). The germline V gene has CDR1 MNHEY and CDR2 SVGAGI. The CDR3 has 13 residues. V shed 9 bases and J shed 8 bases, with 17 bases lying between them. The CDR3 loop reads CASHGALIDEQFF. The CDR3, as DNA: TGTGCCAGTCACGGGGCACTTATTGATGAGCAGTTCTTC.

This CDR3 reads CASSSSRGGPSTF. DNA of the CDR3: TGTGCCAGCAGCTCAAGTCGTGGGGGGCCCAGCACCTTC. The V gene is TRBV7-9, the J gene TRBJ1-2; possible D gene TRBD1, 6 bases. The V end was cut by 4 bases, the J end by 13 bases, with 19 bases between. This CDR3 spans 13 amino acids. Looked up from germline, CDR1 is SEHNR and CDR2 is FQNEAQ (reference sequence).

The V gene is TRBV19, the J gene TRBJ2-3; D ambiguous. Germline CDR1 LNHDA, CDR2 SQIVND (reference sequence). The length of the CDR3 is 8 residues. CDR3 amino acids: CGSDTQYF. CDR3 nucleotides: TGTGGATCGGATACGCAGTATTTT.

The V and J genes are TRBV13 and TRBJ2-5; TRBD2 might be the D (5 bases). This CDR3 contains 14 residues. Trimming cost V 0 bases and J 5 bases, with 10 bases left between them. Germline-derived CDR1 and CDR2 are PRHDT and FYEKMQ (reference sequence). The CDR3 sequence is CASSLGTTGETQYF. CDR3 sequence (DNA): TGTGCCAGCAGCTTAGGGACTACGGGGGAGACCCAGTACTTC.

V gene TRBV28 combines with J gene TRBJ2-7, with D possibly TRBD1 on 6 matching bases. Trimming stripped 3 bases from V and 3 bases from J, with 15 bases between. This CDR3 region has 15 residues. Germline-derived CDR1 and CDR2 are MDHEN and SYDVKM. For the CDR3, the DNA is TGTGCCAGCAGTTTTCGCACAGGGCTTAACTACGAGCAGTACTTC. Translating gives CASSFRTGLNYEQYF. The complete variable domain, with remaining parts taken from reference TRBV28 and TRBJ2-7, reads DVKVTQSSRYLVKRTGEKVFLECVQDMDHENMFWYRQDPGLGLRLIYFSYDVKMKEKGDIPEGYSVSREKKERFSLILESASTNQTSMYLCASSFRTGLNYEQYFGPGTRLTVT.

This sequence joins TRBV5-6 and TRBJ2-5; the D is unclear. From germline, CDR1 is SGHDT and CDR2 YYEEEE. Trimming removed 0 bases at V and 6 bases at J, with 3 bases between. This CDR3 spans 11 amino acids. DNA of the CDR3: TGTGCCAGCAGCTTGGGGAAGACCCAGTACTTC. It yields the protein CASSLGKTQYF.

This sequence joins TRBV25-1 and TRBJ2-4, with a tentative D call TRBD2 (6 bases). Germline-derived CDR1 and CDR2 are MGHDK and SYGVNS. This CDR3 region has 13 residues. V gave up 1 base and J gave up 9 bases, with 10 bases separating them. This CDR3 is CASSESGEVIQYF. The CDR3 DNA reads TGTGCCAGCAGTGAATCGGGAGAAGTCATTCAGTACTTC.

V is TRBV27 and J is TRBJ2-2; weak D call: TRBD1 (5 bases). Germline-derived CDR1 and CDR2 are MNHEY and SMNVEV (reference sequence). Trimming left V 3 bases short and J 2 bases short, with 13 bases between. The CDR3 runs to 16 residues. This chain's CDR3 is CASSFWPGINTGELFF. Written as DNA, the CDR3 is TGTGCCAGCAGTTTTTGGCCAGGGATAAACACCGGGGAGCTGTTTTTT.

The chain recombines TRBV19 with TRBJ2-7, with TRBD2 matching over 12 bases. The trim removed 5 bases at V and 0 bases at J, leaving 11 bases unmatched. This CDR3 has 18 amino acids. Per the germline V gene, CDR1 is LNHDA and CDR2 is SQIVND (reference sequence). CDR3 sequence: CASSPLTSGSPLSYEQYF. The CDR3 nucleotides read TGTGCCAGTAGTCCCTTGACTAGCGGGAGCCCCCTCTCCTACGAGCAGTACTTC.

This chain joins TRBV28 and TRBJ2-7, with D possibly TRBD2 on 7 matching bases. Germline CDR1 and CDR2: MDHEN and SYDVKM. V lost 3 bases and J lost 3, with 12 bases in between. The CDR3 sequence is 14 residues long. The CDR3 here is CASSFPGGVYEQYF. In nucleotides, the CDR3 is TGTGCCAGCAGTTTTCCGGGGGGCGTCTACGAGCAGTACTTC.

V gene TRBV9 combines with J gene TRBJ1-3; 8 bases match TRBD1. The junction had 29 bases not matched to a gene; V was cut back by 3 bases and J by 0 bases. CDR3 length equals 24 residues. Per the germline V gene, CDR1 is SGDLS and CDR2 is YYNGEE. The CDR3 loop is CASSAPSKLRTGPPLTSSGNTIYF. The DNA of the CDR3 is TGTGCCAGCAGCGCCCCCTCGAAGCTCCGGACAGGGCCACCGCTGACAAGCTCTGGAAACACCATATATTTT.

About this clone itself: The sample holds other DNA sequences that translate to the same CDR3. This chain links TRBV9 with TRBJ2-1; TRBD2 agrees at 9 bases. With 0 bases clipped from V and 5 bases from J, the junction kept 3 bases outside the gene matches. Germline V gene sequence: CDR1 SGDLS, CDR2 YYNGEE. The CDR3 sequence is 15 residues long. The DNA of the CDR3 is TGTGCCAGCAGCGTAGCTGGGACTAGCAACAATGAGCAGTTCTTC. The encoded protein is CASSVAGTSNNEQFF.

V and J are TRBV10-3 and TRBJ2-3, with 8 positions matching TRBD2. This CDR3 contains 15 residues. V lost 6 bases and J lost 3; bases outside the gene matches: 8. Looked up from germline, CDR1 is ENHRY and CDR2 is SYGVKD. Here the CDR3 reads CAIRDTSGVTDTQYF. CDR3 nucleotides: TGTGCCATCAGGGATACTAGCGGCGTAACAGATACGCAGTATTTT.

With respect to this clone: In the same sample, other DNA sequences code for this CDR3. The V and J genes are TRBV27 and TRBJ2-7; TRBD1 agrees at 8 bases. With V trimmed by 3 bases and J by 4 bases, 5 bases remained unmatched. CDR1 MNHEY and CDR2 SMNVEV come from the germline V gene (reference sequence). The CDR3 runs to 14 residues. CDR3 loop: CASSLQGAIYEQYF. The DNA for the CDR3 is TGTGCCAGCAGTTTGCAGGGGGCGATTTACGAGCAGTACTTC.

This chain connects TRBV11-2 to TRBJ1-1; D remains unclear. With 2 bases removed from V and 4 bases from J, the gap between germline ends came to 14 bases. The CDR3 runs to 15 residues. Germline-derived CDR1 and CDR2 are SGHAT and FQNNGV. The CDR3 here is CASSLYDTKFTEAFF. In DNA form, the CDR3 reads TGTGCCAGCAGCTTATATGACACGAAATTCACTGAAGCTTTCTTT. Complete variable domain (other parts from reference TRBV11-2 and TRBJ1-1): EAGVAQSPRYKIIEKRQSVAFWCNPISGHATLYWYQQILGQGPKLLIQFQNNGVVDDSQLPKDRFSAERLKGVDSTLKIQPAKLEDSAVYLCASSLYDTKFTEAFFGQGTRLTVV.

V usage is TRBV5-4 and J usage is TRBJ2-7; TRBD1 matches 8 bases. The CDR3 extends over 13 amino acids. V gave up 4 bases and J gave up 3 bases; unmatched junction bases: 3. Germline CDR1 SGHNT, CDR2 YYREEE (reference sequence). The CDR3, as DNA: TGTGCCAGCAGCCACGGGACAGGCTACGAGCAGTACTTC. Protein sequence: CASSHGTGYEQYF.

The genes are TRBV2 and TRBJ2-1; 8 nucleotides line up with TRBD1. The CDR3 sequence is 16 residues long. Unmatched junction bases numbered 12, after V lost 3 bases and J lost 8 bases. Germline CDR1 SNHLY, CDR2 FYNNEI. CDR3 DNA: TGTGCCAGCAGTGAGGCCCACAGGGGGACCGGGGATGAGCAGTTCTTC. This encodes CASSEAHRGTGDEQFF.

The DNA of the CDR3 is TGTGCCAGCAGCTTCCGGGACAGGGGTCTGAGCGACGAGCAGTACTTC. Translated: CASSFRDRGLSDEQYF. The gene calls are TRBV7-2 and TRBJ2-7; 10 nucleotides line up with TRBD1. Unmatched junction bases numbered 10, after V lost 3 bases and J lost 5 bases. This CDR3 is 16 amino acids long. CDR1 SGHTA and CDR2 FQGNSA come from the germline V gene.

The CDR3: CASSLWVLSSGNTIYF. For the CDR3, the DNA is TGTGCCAGCAGCTTATGGGTCCTCAGCTCTGGAAACACCATATATTTT. The rearrangement links TRBV11-2 to TRBJ1-3; D call uncertain. Germline V gene sequence: CDR1 SGHAT, CDR2 FQNNGV. This CDR3 has 16 amino acids. The V and J ends lost 2 bases and 0 bases respectively, with 11 bases between them.

The CDR3 sequence: CASSPQTSGFYNEQFF. For the CDR3, the DNA is TGTGCCAGCAGCCCCCAGACTAGCGGGTTTTACAATGAGCAGTTCTTC. The J gene is TRBJ2-1, the V gene TRBV11-2; 10 positions match TRBD2. CDR1 is SGHAT, CDR2 FQNNGV, per germline. V lost 5 bases and J lost 4; bases outside the gene matches: 8. This CDR3 is built from 16 residues.

This sequence joins TRBV11-2 and TRBJ1-6; D remains ambiguous. The V gene lost 1 base and the J gene lost 14 bases, with 9 bases spanning the gap. The CDR3 length is 12 residues. Germline V CDR1 and CDR2: SGHAT, FQNNGV. The CDR3 loop is CASSLAGETLHF. For the CDR3, the DNA is TGTGCCAGCAGCTTAGCGGGCGAGACCCTCCACTTT.

The CDR3 is CASSLTPGELFF. CDR3 coding DNA: TGCGCCAGCAGCTTAACGCCCGGGGAGCTGTTTTTT. The V call is TRBV5-1, the J call TRBJ2-2; D remains ambiguous. CDR3 length equals 12 residues. The germline CDR1 and CDR2 sequences are SGHRS and YFSETQ. Trimming left V 2 bases short and J 6 bases short, with 5 bases between.

The V gene is TRBV9, the J gene TRBJ2-7; 10 bases agree with TRBD1. This CDR3 has 14 residues. Germline loops: CDR1 SGDLS, CDR2 YYNGEE. The ends lost 3 bases at V and 6 bases at J; junction bases unmatched: 6. As DNA, the CDR3 is TGTGCCAGCAGCGGACAGGGGGCGGAGGGCGAGCAGTACTTC. It is translated as CASSGQGAEGEQYF. Filled out from reference TRBV9 and TRBJ2-7, the complete variable domain reads DSGVTQTPKHLITATGQRVTLRCSPRSGDLSVYWYQQSLDQGLQFLIQYYNGEERAKGNILERFSAQQFPDLHSELNLSSLELGDSALYFCASSGQGAEGEQYFGPGTRLTVT.

The chain combines TRBV7-9 with TRBJ2-1; 14 bases match TRBD2. The CDR3 consists of 17 residues. V trimming: 2 bases; J trimming: 6 bases; junction bases outside the gene matches: 6. CDR1 and CDR2 (germline): SEHNR, FQNEAQ (reference sequence). CDR3 in DNA: TGTGCCAGCAGCTTACCATCGGGGACTAGCGGGGGCAATGAGCAGTTCTTC. It translates to CASSLPSGTSGGNEQFF.

The J gene is TRBJ2-1, the V gene TRBV29-1, with D hard to call. In germline, CDR1 is SQVTM, CDR2 ANQGSEA. The CDR3 sequence is 13 residues long. Trimming removed 8 bases from V and 0 bases from J, with 11 bases in between. The chain's CDR3 is CSPRLVSYNEQFF. In DNA form, the CDR3 reads TGCAGCCCGCGACTGGTCTCCTACAATGAGCAGTTCTTC.

V and J are TRBV5-8 and TRBJ2-5; 9 nucleotides agree with TRBD1. CDR3 length: 15 residues. The germline CDR1 and CDR2 sequences are SGHTS and YDEGEE. V lost 3 bases and J lost 2; bases outside the gene matches: 5. The CDR3 nucleotides read TGTGCCAGCAGCTACAGGACAGGGGCTCAAGAGACCCAGTACTTC. Protein: CASSYRTGAQETQYF. Variable domain in full (rest from reference TRBV5-8 and TRBJ2-5): EAGVTQSPTHLIKTRGQQATLRCSPISGHTSVYWYQQALGLGLQFLLWYDEGEERNRGNFPPRFSGRQFPNYSSELNVNALELEDSALYLCASSYRTGAQETQYFGPGTRLLVL.

The chain couples TRBV15 to TRBJ2-7; possibly TRBD1 for D (7 bases). The CDR3 extends over 15 amino acids. The V and J ends lost 0 bases and 3 bases respectively, with 12 bases between them. Germline CDR1 is LNHNV and CDR2 is YYDKDF (reference sequence). This chain's CDR3 is CATSRDRGTHYEQYF. CDR3 bases: TGTGCCACCAGCAGAGACAGGGGGACTCACTACGAGCAGTACTTC.

This sequence joins TRBV27 and TRBJ2-7; D might be TRBD1 (5 bases). V lost 5 bases to trimming and J lost 6 bases, with 17 bases between them. Germline V gene lookup returns CDR1 MNHEY and CDR2 SMNVEV (reference sequence). CDR3 size: 14 residues. CDR3 amino acids: CASSPPGKTLEQYF. The CDR3 coding sequence is TGTGCCAGCAGTCCCCCAGGGAAGACCCTCGAGCAGTACTTC.

V is TRBV28 and J is TRBJ2-7; D is undetermined. The ends were cut back, 1 base at V and 4 bases at J, with 11 bases in the middle. The CDR3 runs 14 residues. Germline V CDR1 and CDR2: MDHEN, SYDVKM. CDR3 sequence (DNA): TGTGCCAGCAGTTTATATATGGGATCGTACGAGCAGTACTTC. Its translation is CASSLYMGSYEQYF.

The chain combines TRBV7-3 with TRBJ2-1; tentatively, D is TRBD2 (6 bases). Trimming took 5 bases from V and 4 from J, leaving 15 bases between them. Germline V gene data show CDR1 as SGHTA and CDR2 as FQGTGA. The CDR3 runs to 15 residues. CDR3 bases: TGTGCCAGCAGCCCCAGGCTAGGGACTTACAATGAGCAGTTCTTC. Amino acid sequence: CASSPRLGTYNEQFF.

The chain joins TRBV28 to TRBJ2-1; D is undetermined. CDR1 is MDHEN, CDR2 SYDVKM, per germline. CDR3 length equals 17 residues. Trimming removed 6 bases from V and 1 base from J, with 19 bases in between. CDR3 region: CASRLYPGPRSYNEQFF. CDR3 DNA: TGTGCCAGCAGGCTTTACCCCGGCCCGCGATCCTACAATGAGCAGTTCTTC.

The rearrangement joins TRBV7-2 to TRBJ2-1; the D gene is possibly TRBD2 (6 bases). Trimming removed 5 bases from V and 7 bases from J, with 15 bases in between. The length of the CDR3 is 14 residues. In germline, CDR1 is SGHTA, CDR2 FQGNSA. DNA of the CDR3: TGTGCCAGCAGCCGTCCGGGACTGGGGAATGAGCAGTTCTTC. Amino acids: CASSRPGLGNEQFF. The full variable domain, completed using reference TRBV7-2 and TRBJ2-1, is GAGVSQSPSNKVTEKGKDVELRCDPISGHTALYWYRQSLGQGLEFLIYFQGNSAPDKSGLPSDRFSAERTGGSVSTLTIQRTQQEDSAVYLCASSRPGLGNEQFFGPGTRLTVL.